What follows are 12 T cell receptor beta chains derived from one specimen sequenced in a study of control samples from healthy donors and cancer patients. Sequenced by immunoSEQ multiplex PCR; TCRdb stores in-frame clones only, minus some. The sample carries more than 110,000 clones, roughly 89% recorded once. The sample was blood. These TCRs come from a man aged 25-45 years in good health.

The rearrangement uses TRBV4-2 and TRBJ1-1, with D possibly matching TRBD1 (5 bases). The germline V and J ends were trimmed by 4 bases and 3 bases, with 18 bases remaining between them. The CDR3 has 16 amino acids. CDR1 and CDR2 (germline): LGHNA, YNFKEQ. This CDR3 reads CASSPAGLGIDTEAFF. In nucleotides, the CDR3 is TGTGCCAGCAGCCCAGCAGGGTTAGGGATAGACACTGAAGCTTTCTTT.

The rearrangement joins TRBV5-5 to TRBJ2-7, with a weak D call TRBD1 (5 bases). This CDR3 has 16 residues. Germline V lookup: CDR1 SGHKS, CDR2 YYEKEE (reference sequence). Trimming left V 4 bases short and J 8 bases short, with 25 bases between. The CDR3 protein is CASSPTPTVGTGQQYF. In nucleotides, the CDR3 is TGTGCCAGCAGCCCGACCCCGACAGTCGGTACAGGACAGCAGTACTTC.

This chain uses TRBV5-1 with TRBJ2-1; TRBD1 matches 11 bases. The ends lost 7 bases at V and 7 bases at J; junction bases unmatched: 13. This CDR3 contains 16 residues. Germline-derived CDR1 and CDR2 are SGHRS and YFSETQ. CDR3 region: CASHPKTGTGGNEQFF. In DNA form, the CDR3 reads TGCGCCAGCCACCCAAAAACCGGGACAGGGGGAAATGAGCAGTTCTTC. The variable domain in full, with the rest retrieved from reference TRBV5-1 and TRBJ2-1, is KAGVTQTPRYLIKTRGQQVTLSCSPISGHRSVSWYQQTPGQGLQFLFEYFSETQRNKGNFPGRFSGRQFSNSRSEMNVSTLELGDSALYLCASHPKTGTGGNEQFFGPGTRLTVL.

The chain recombines TRBV5-6 with TRBJ2-1, with TRBD2 matching over 7 bases. With V trimmed by 1 base and J by 5 bases, 12 bases remained unmatched. CDR3 length: 17 residues. Germline V gives CDR1 SGHDT, CDR2 YYEEEE. The CDR3 DNA is TGTGCCAGCAGCTTGCGGGTGGGCCTAGCGGTTAACAATGAGCAGTTCTTC. Amino acids: CASSLRVGLAVNNEQFF.

The J gene is TRBJ2-7, the V gene TRBV29-1, with D uncertain. V gave up 8 bases and J gave up 0 bases, with 17 bases separating them. The CDR3 runs 14 residues. Germline V gene sequence: CDR1 SQVTM, CDR2 ANQGSEA. The CDR3 bases are TGCAGCTTTCGAGGTCCAGAATTCTCCTACGAGCAGTACTTC. Its translation: CSFRGPEFSYEQYF.

This CDR3 reads CASSKQDEQFF. DNA for the CDR3: TGTGCCAGCAGTAAGCAGGATGAGCAGTTCTTC. V is TRBV6-5 and J is TRBJ2-1; D is uncertain. Germline V gene sequence: CDR1 MNHEY, CDR2 SVGAGI. The CDR3 has 11 residues. With 5 bases removed from V and 8 bases from J, the gap between germline ends came to 7 bases.

V and J are TRBV7-2 and TRBJ2-2; D is unresolved. The CDR3 length is 15 residues. The V gene lost 1 base and the J gene lost 4 bases, with 10 bases spanning the gap. Germline assignment: CDR1 SGHTA and CDR2 FQGNSA. The CDR3 spells CASSLDPVGTGELFF. In DNA form, the CDR3 reads TGTGCCAGCAGCTTAGATCCAGTCGGCACCGGGGAGCTGTTTTTT.

This chain connects TRBV6-4 to TRBJ1-5, with unresolved D. V lost 9 bases to trimming and J lost 4 bases, with 19 bases between them. The germline gives CDR1 MRHNA, CDR2 SNTAGT. The CDR3 length is 15 residues. CDR3 bases: TGTGCCAGTACTGAGGACCGAGACTATAATCAGCCCCAGCATTTT. Residues: CASTEDRDYNQPQHF.

The V and J genes are TRBV7-2 and TRBJ2-7; D possibly corresponds to TRBD1 (5 bases). The CDR3 is 14 residues long. Germline V CDR1 and CDR2: SGHTA, FQGNSA. Trimming shortened V by 5 bases and J by 1 base, and 12 bases separated the two germline ends. The CDR3 sequence: CASSQGGRSYEQYF. The DNA for the CDR3 is TGTGCCAGCAGCCAGGGTGGCAGATCCTACGAGCAGTACTTC. Variable domain in full (rest from reference TRBV7-2 and TRBJ2-7): GAGVSQSPSNKVTEKGKDVELRCDPISGHTALYWYRQSLGQGLEFLIYFQGNSAPDKSGLPSDRFSAERTGGSVSTLTIQRTQQEDSAVYLCASSQGGRSYEQYFGPGTRLTVT.

The V call is TRBV29-1, the J call TRBJ1-2; D is uncertain. This CDR3 region has 11 residues. The ends were cut back, 4 bases at V and 6 bases at J, with 9 bases in the middle. From germline, CDR1 is SQVTM and CDR2 ANQGSEA. The CDR3 sequence: CSVGRSDGYTF. As DNA, the CDR3 is TGCAGCGTTGGGAGGAGCGATGGCTACACCTTC.

The rearrangement joins TRBV2 to TRBJ1-5; unclear D gene. Germline CDR1 SNHLY, CDR2 FYNNEI. There are 14 residues in the CDR3. V was pared by 3 bases and J by 7 bases, with 13 bases between. For the CDR3, the DNA is TGTGCCAGCAGTGATTCAGGTCTGGGGCAGCCCCAGCATTTT. Its protein is CASSDSGLGQPQHF.

J is TRBJ1-2 and V is TRBV6-5, with a possible D match to TRBD1 (5 bases). CDR1 is MNHEY and CDR2 is SVGAGI in the germline V gene. With 2 bases removed from V and 4 bases from J, the gap between germline ends came to 11 bases. The CDR3 runs 14 residues. The CDR3 DNA sequence: TGTGCCAGCAGTTACGTAGGGACTAGCTATGGCTACACCTTC. Translated: CASSYVGTSYGYTF.